This record concerns one T cell receptor (beta chain) sequence. This entry belongs to a study of identical twins. In TCRdb, the 5' RACE reads were re-called with MiXCR into one record per CDR3 protein. The sample comprises about 520,000 distinct CDR3 sequences, roughly 21% of which are singletons, and around 0.9% rests with the top ten. These data were also reused for a study on T cells expressing NK-cell markers.

The sequenced sample consisted of CD4+ T cells sorted from blood. The TCR comes from a woman between 18 and 29 years old in good health.

The DNA for the CDR3 is TGCGCCAGCAGCTTCCAGGGGGTCACTGAAGCTTTCTTT. Translation gives CASSFQGVTEAFF. This chain uses TRBV5-1 with TRBJ1-1; TRBD1 agrees at 7 bases. Germline V gives CDR1 SGHRS, CDR2 YFSETQ. This CDR3 is 13 amino acids long. The V and J ends lost 2 bases and 4 bases, in that order; junction bases with no gene match: 2. Supplemented by reference TRBV5-1 and TRBJ1-1, the full variable domain reads KAGVTQTPRYLIKTRGQQVTLSCSPISGHRSVSWYQQTPGQGLQFLFEYFSETQRNKGNFPGRFSGRQFSNSRSEMNVSTLELGDSALYLCASSFQGVTEAFFGQGTRLTVV.